One sample yielded the 14 T cell receptor beta chains listed below, sequenced in a study of CXCR3-negative and CXCR3-positive naive CD8 T cells. Study-wide points: CXCR3-expressing naive cells carried TRB CDR3s more hydrophobic than those of CXCR3-negative naive cells.

These receptors' antigens are unknown. 5' RACE that incorporated UMI labels was used to prepare the TRB cDNA libraries. TCRdb reprocessed the 5' RACE reads, keeping one entry per CDR3 protein, no DNA. The repertoire table contains around 50,000 distinct CDR3 sequences. The sequencing input was naive CXCR3+ CD8+ T cells from blood. Subset denoted: CD45RO-CCR7+CD27+CD95- naive CD8+ T cells expressing CXCR3 (TNR3+). Source of these receptors: a human donor in good health. Some clones in this sample may be carry-over from other donors' samples.

The J gene is TRBJ1-4, the V gene TRBV5-1; TCRdb names TRBD1, which stays unverified in the absence of DNA. Per germline, CDR1 SGHRS and CDR2 YFSETQ. This CDR3 contains 16 residues. The CDR3 region is CASTPSLSFLNEKLFF.

The chain combines TRBV5-1 with TRBJ2-5. CDR1 is SGHRS, CDR2 YFSETQ, per germline. The CDR3 runs to 15 residues. The CDR3 loop is CASSLYGYLEETQYF. Variable domain in full (rest from reference TRBV5-1 and TRBJ2-5): KAGVTQTPRYLIKTRGQQVTLSCSPISGHRSVSWYQQTPGQGLQFLFEYFSETQRNKGNFPGRFSGRQFSNSRSEMNVSTLELGDSALYLCASSLYGYLEETQYFGPGTRLLVL.

The CDR3 sequence is CASSPRQGGYEQYF. The chain combines TRBV7-9 with TRBJ2-7; checking the TCRdb D call of TRBD1 is not possible without DNA. CDR3 length: 14 amino acids. CDR1 SEHNR and CDR2 FQNEAQ come from the germline V gene (reference sequence).

V is TRBV7-2 and J is TRBJ2-1. The CDR3 runs to 11 residues. Germline V CDR1 and CDR2: SGHTA, FQGNSA. CDR3 residues: CASSFDNEQFF.

The rearrangement links TRBV29-1 to TRBJ2-3; TCRdb designates TRBD1, a call that cannot be tested without DNA. Looked up from germline, CDR1 is SQVTM and CDR2 is ANQGSEA. This CDR3 spans 14 amino acids. The CDR3 protein is CSVVGQGSTDTQYF.

V and J are TRBV27 and TRBJ1-5. Looked up from germline, CDR1 is MNHEY and CDR2 is SMNVEV (reference sequence). The CDR3 has 16 amino acids. CDR3: CASSSHRGNSNQPQHF.

V is TRBV29-1 and J is TRBJ2-2. The CDR3 covers 11 residues. Germline V gives CDR1 SQVTM, CDR2 ANQGSEA. CDR3 residues: CSAQSTGELFF.

V gene TRBV19 combines with J gene TRBJ2-7; TCRdb's D gene call, TRBD1, goes unchecked for lack of DNA. CDR3 length equals 13 residues. CDR1 and CDR2 (germline): LNHDA, SQIVND (reference sequence). The chain's CDR3 is CASTRGLPYEQYF.

The gene calls are TRBV7-9 and TRBJ2-3. The CDR3 has 15 residues. The germline gives CDR1 SEHNR, CDR2 FQNEAQ (reference sequence). The CDR3 is CASRFDWALTDTQYF.

V and J are TRBV25-1 and TRBJ2-2. The CDR3 runs to 12 residues. Germline CDR1 and CDR2: MGHDK and SYGVNS. CDR3 region: CASRRYTGELFF.

The chain recombines TRBV27 with TRBJ2-3. The germline gives CDR1 MNHEY, CDR2 SMNVEV (reference sequence). The CDR3 is 14 amino acids. The CDR3: CASRRRALTDTQYF.

This rearrangement joins TRBV6-4 to TRBJ2-3; TCRdb's D call, TRBD2, is unchecked because there is no DNA. Germline V CDR1 and CDR2: MRHNA, SNTAGT. The CDR3 consists of 15 residues. CDR3: CASSNGGGSTDTQYF.

The chain carries TRBV20-1 and TRBJ1-5; TCRdb picks TRBD1, but there is no DNA to check that call. The CDR3 extends over 16 amino acids. Germline V lookup: CDR1 DFQATT, CDR2 SNEGSKA (reference sequence). CDR3 region: CSDDRWGRRANQPQRF.

The chain links TRBV4-3 to TRBJ2-7; without DNA, the TCRdb call of TRBD1 cannot be checked. This CDR3 has 15 residues. Germline values: CDR1 LGHNA, CDR2 YSLEER. CDR3 in amino acids: CASSQDLSGAYEQYF.